The rows below give T cell receptor beta chains drawn from one sample of a study of blood T cell repertoires in COVID-19. This table comes from immunoSEQ multiplex PCR, and its TCRdb copy is limited to in-frame clones, with some not included. The repertoire holds tens of thousands of clones, with more than 70% as singletons. Sequencing was performed on peripheral blood. The receptors derive from a man aged 45-65 years with acute or convalescent COVID-19. Both conserved end residues are part of each CDR3. Each record gives: clone size, D gene, J gene, V gene, CDR3 protein, CDR3 DNA. A D gene is named only where the DNA matches it firmly. The listing skips clone size in some rows; elsewhere it reads once, few, many or a size class.

-,-,TRBJ1-2,TRBV6-5,CASIMNYGYTF,TGTGCCAGCATCATGAACTATGGCTACACCTTC
-,-,TRBJ1-1,TRBV24-1,CATSDLRRNEAFF,TGTGCCACCAGTGATTTGCGGAGAAATGAAGCTTTCTTT
-,TRBD1,TRBJ1-2,TRBV3-1/TRBV3-2,CASSQAGTGGYLNYGYTF,TGTGCCAGCAGCCAAGCCGGGACAGGGGGCTACCTTAACTATGGCTACACCTTC
-,-,TRBJ1-5,TRBV19,CAGGDRSNQPQHF,TGTGCCGGGGGCGACAGGAGTAATCAGCCCCAGCATTTT
-,-,TRBJ2-3,TRBV5-1,CASSLEWQGPDTQYF,TGCGCCAGCAGCTTGGAATGGCAGGGCCCAGATACGCAGTATTTT
-,TRBD1,TRBJ2-3,TRBV19,CASSTAGQDSDTQYF,TGTGCCAGTAGTACCGCGGGACAGGACTCAGATACGCAGTATTTT
-,-,TRBJ1-1,TRBV28,CASSLPGGTEAFF,TGTGCCAGCAGTTTACCGGGGGGTACTGAAGCTTTCTTT
-,-,TRBJ1-1,TRBV6-5,CASSSSGLTNTEAFF,TGTGCCAGCAGTTCCTCGGGACTGACGAACACTGAAGCTTTCTTT
-,-,TRBJ2-2,TRBV5-1,CASSSEGDTGELFF,TGCGCCAGCAGCTCTGAGGGTGACACCGGGGAGCTGTTTTTT
-,TRBD1,TRBJ2-1,TRBV6-2/TRBV6-3,CASSFRDSYNEQFF,TGTGCCAGCAGTTTCCGGGACAGTTACAATGAGCAGTTCTTC
once,-,TRBJ1-1,TRBV19,CASTEKAGLNTEAFF,TGTGCCAGTACCGAAAAGGCAGGCTTGAACACTGAAGCTTTCTTT
few,TRBD2,TRBJ2-1,TRBV14,CASSHLLAGVVNEQFF,TGTGCCAGCAGCCACCTTCTAGCGGGAGTTGTCAATGAGCAGTTCTTC
once,-,TRBJ1-4,TRBV3-1/TRBV3-2,CASSQQGGEKLFF,TGTGCCAGCAGCCAACAGGGAGGTGAAAAACTGTTTTTT
-,-,TRBJ1-4,TRBV29-1,CSVHTGATNEKLFF,TGCAGCGTCCATACGGGAGCAACTAATGAAAAACTGTTTTTT
-,-,TRBJ2-5,TRBV30,CAWSQGQRETQYF,TGTGCCTGGAGTCAGGGACAAAGAGAGACCCAGTACTTC
-,TRBD1,TRBJ1-4,TRBV6-6,CASRETGQGIGKLFF,TGTGCCAGCAGGGAAACGGGACAGGGAATCGGAAAACTGTTTTTT
-,TRBD2,TRBJ2-1,TRBV25-1,CASSPVLLAGVVNEQFF,TGTGCCAGCAGCCCGGTGCTACTAGCGGGAGTTGTCAATGAGCAGTTCTTC
once,TRBD2,TRBJ2-1,TRBV7-2,CASSLTSGGRDEQFF,TGTGCCAGCAGCTTGACTAGCGGGGGCAGGGATGAGCAGTTCTTC
-,-,TRBJ2-3,TRBV4-1,CASSQDPRSTDTQYF,TGCGCCAGCAGCCAAGATCCTAGGAGCACAGATACGCAGTATTTT
-,TRBD2,TRBJ2-5,TRBV9,CASSPGTSERETQYF,TGTGCCAGCAGCCCCGGGACTAGCGAAAGAGAGACCCAGTACTTC
-,-,TRBJ1-2,TRBV9,CASSTHQGSPYGYTF,TGTGCCAGCAGCACCCACCAGGGGTCCCCCTATGGCTACACCTTC
-,-,TRBJ2-5,TRBV18,CASSPVAQETQYF,TGTGCCAGCTCACCCGTGGCTCAAGAGACCCAGTACTTC
few,TRBD2,TRBJ2-1,TRBV5-4,CASRGRGEYNEQFF,TGTGCCAGCAGGGGGCGGGGGGAATACAATGAGCAGTTCTTC
-,TRBD2,TRBJ2-7,TRBV7-4,CASSFRGRDEQYF,TGTGCCAGCAGCTTTCGGGGGAGGGACGAGCAGTACTTC
few,-,TRBJ1-5,TRBV18,CASSLTGRTGDQPQHF,TGTGCCAGCTCACTTACCGGAAGAACGGGGGATCAGCCCCAGCATTTT
-,TRBD2,TRBJ2-7,TRBV5-1,CASSLEGLAGGPGEQYF,TGCGCCAGCAGCTTGGAGGGACTAGCGGGAGGGCCGGGTGAGCAGTACTTC